This T cell receptor (beta chain) came from a study of OX40 agonist ivuxolimab in advanced cancers. Study overall: With a range of roughly 20 to 80, age averaged roughly 60 years, and 75% to 90% were male. Of the patients, three showed partial responses, one with hepatocellular carcinoma and two with cutaneous melanoma.

The CDR3 consists of 14 residues. V was shortened by 3 bases and J by 8 bases, with 11 bases between the two germline ends. Germline CDR1 reads SEHNR; CDR2 reads FQNEAQ (reference sequence). Produced via immunoSEQ multiplex PCR; TCRdb's table is partial and in-frame only. This sample yields some 42,000 clones, of which 70% to 90% are seen a single time; 21% belongs to the top ten. This TCR came from an adult with an advanced solid tumor such as melanoma, head and neck, liver or kidney cancer. The chain joins TRBV7-9 to TRBJ1-6; D ambiguous. Sequencing used CD4+ or CD8+ T cells sorted from blood, obtained in a trial of the OX40 agonist ivuxolimab. As DNA, the CDR3 is TGTGCCAGCAGCTTTTTCCATGGGGATTCACCCCTCCACTTT. The encoded protein is CASSFFHGDSPLHF.